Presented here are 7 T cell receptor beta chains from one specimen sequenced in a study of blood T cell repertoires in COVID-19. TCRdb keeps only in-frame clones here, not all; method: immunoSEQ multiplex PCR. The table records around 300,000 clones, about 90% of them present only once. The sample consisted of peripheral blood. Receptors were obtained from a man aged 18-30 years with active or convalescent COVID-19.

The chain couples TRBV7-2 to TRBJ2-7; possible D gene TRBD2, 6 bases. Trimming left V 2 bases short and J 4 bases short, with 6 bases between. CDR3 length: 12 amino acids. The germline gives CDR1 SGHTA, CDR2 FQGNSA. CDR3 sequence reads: CASSLRGYEQYF. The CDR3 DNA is TGTGCCAGCAGCTTACGGGGGTACGAGCAGTACTTC.

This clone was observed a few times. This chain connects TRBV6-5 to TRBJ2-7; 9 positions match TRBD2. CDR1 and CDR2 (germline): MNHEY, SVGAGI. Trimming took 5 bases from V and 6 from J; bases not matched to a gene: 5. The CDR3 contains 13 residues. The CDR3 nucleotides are TGTGCCAGCAGTCGGACTAGCGAGGGCGAGCAGTACTTC. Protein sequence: CASSRTSEGEQYF.

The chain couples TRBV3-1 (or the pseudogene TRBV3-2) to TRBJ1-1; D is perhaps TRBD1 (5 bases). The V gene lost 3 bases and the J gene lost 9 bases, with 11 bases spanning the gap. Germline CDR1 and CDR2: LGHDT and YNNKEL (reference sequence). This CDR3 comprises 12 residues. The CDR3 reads CASSHTGQKAFF. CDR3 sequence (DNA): TGTGCCAGCAGCCATACAGGTCAGAAAGCTTTCTTT.

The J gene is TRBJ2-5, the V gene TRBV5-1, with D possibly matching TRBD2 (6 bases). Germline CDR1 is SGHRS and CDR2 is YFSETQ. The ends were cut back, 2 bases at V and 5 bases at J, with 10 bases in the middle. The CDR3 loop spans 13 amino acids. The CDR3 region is CASSLDSGETQYF. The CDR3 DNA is TGCGCCAGCAGCTTAGACAGCGGGGAGACCCAGTACTTC.

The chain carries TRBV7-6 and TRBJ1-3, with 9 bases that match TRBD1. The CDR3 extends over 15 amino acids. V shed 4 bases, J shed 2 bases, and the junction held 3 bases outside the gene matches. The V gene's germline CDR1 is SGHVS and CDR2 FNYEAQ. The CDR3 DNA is TGTGCCAGCAGCTGGGGACAGGGTGCTGGAAACACCATATATTTT. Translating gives CASSWGQGAGNTIYF.

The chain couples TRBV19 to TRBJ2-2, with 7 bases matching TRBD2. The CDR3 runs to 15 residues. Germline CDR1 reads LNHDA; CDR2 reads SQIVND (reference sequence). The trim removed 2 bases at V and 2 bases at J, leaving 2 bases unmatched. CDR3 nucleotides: TGTGCCAGTAGTATAAAGCGGGACAACACCGGGGAGCTGTTTTTT. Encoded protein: CASSIKRDNTGELFF.

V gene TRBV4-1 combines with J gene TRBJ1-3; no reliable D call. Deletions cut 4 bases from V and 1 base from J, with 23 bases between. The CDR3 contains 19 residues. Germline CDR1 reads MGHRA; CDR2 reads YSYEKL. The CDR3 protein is CASSLSAVVHTLSGNTIYF. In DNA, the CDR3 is TGCGCCAGCAGCCTGTCGGCGGTGGTTCACACACTTTCTGGAAACACCATATATTTT.